The clone carrying this T cell receptor (beta chain) appeared a few times. This sample was taken from a study of T cells in Graves' hyperthyroidism and ophthalmopathy. From RNA transcripts, TCR beta CDR3 regions were amplified. HTBI primers were employed in a first-round RT-PCR of the TCR CDR3. Each CDR3 protein is one row after TCRdb ran MiXCR on the multiplex PCR reads. The sample carries some 650,000 distinct CDR3 sequences, roughly a sixth recorded once. This CDR3 has 16 amino acids. Germline V gives CDR1 KGHSH, CDR2 LQKENI. V was shortened by 3 bases and J by 2 bases, with 15 bases between the two germline ends.

The receptor's source is a woman between 40 and 50 years old with Graves' ophthalmopathy. The sequencing sample was made of blood. The chain combines TRBV18 with TRBJ2-3; D may be TRBD1 or TRBD2 (5 bases each). The CDR3: CASSPLRDASTDTQYF. CDR3 DNA: TGTGCCAGCTCACCTCTCCGGGACGCATCCACAGATACGCAGTATTTT.